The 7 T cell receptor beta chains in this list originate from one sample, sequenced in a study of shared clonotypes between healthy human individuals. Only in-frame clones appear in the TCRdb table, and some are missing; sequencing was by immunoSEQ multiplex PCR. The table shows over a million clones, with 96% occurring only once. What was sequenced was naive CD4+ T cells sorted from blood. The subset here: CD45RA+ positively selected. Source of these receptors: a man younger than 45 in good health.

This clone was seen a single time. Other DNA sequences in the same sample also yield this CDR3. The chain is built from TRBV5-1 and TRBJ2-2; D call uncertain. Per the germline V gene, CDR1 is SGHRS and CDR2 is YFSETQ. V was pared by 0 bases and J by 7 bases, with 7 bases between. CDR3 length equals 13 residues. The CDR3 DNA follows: TGCGCCAGCAGCTTGGTGTCTGGCGGGGAGCTGTTTTTT. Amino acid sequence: CASSLVSGGELFF.

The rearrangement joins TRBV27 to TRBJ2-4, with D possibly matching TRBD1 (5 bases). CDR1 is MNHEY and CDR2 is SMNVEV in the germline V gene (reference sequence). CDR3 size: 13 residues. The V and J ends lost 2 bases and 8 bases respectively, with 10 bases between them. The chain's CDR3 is CASSLNLGHIQYF. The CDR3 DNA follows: TGTGCCAGCAGTTTAAACTTGGGGCACATTCAGTACTTC.

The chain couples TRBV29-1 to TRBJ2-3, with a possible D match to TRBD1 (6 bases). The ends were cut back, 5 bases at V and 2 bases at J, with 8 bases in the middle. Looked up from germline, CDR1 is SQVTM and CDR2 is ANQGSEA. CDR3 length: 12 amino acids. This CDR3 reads CSVSGDTDTQYF. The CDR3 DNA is TGCAGCGTTTCAGGGGACACAGATACGCAGTATTTT.

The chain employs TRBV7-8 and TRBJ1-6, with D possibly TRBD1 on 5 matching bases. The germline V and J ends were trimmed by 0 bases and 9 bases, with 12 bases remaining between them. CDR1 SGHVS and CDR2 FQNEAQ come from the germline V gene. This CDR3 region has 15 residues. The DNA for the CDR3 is TGTGCCAGCAGCTTAGCGCCAGGGCTTCCTTCACCCCTCCACTTT. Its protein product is CASSLAPGLPSPLHF. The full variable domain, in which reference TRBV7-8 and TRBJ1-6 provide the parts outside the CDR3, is GAGVSQSPRYKVAKRGQDVALRCDPISGHVSLFWYQQALGQGPEFLTYFQNEAQLDKSGLPSDRFFAERPEGSVSTLKIQRTQQEDSAVYLCASSLAPGLPSPLHFGNGTRLTVT.

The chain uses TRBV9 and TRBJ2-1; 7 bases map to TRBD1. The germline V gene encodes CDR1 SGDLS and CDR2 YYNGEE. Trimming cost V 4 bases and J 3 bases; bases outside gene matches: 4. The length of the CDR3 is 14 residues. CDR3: CASSIRDSYNEQFF. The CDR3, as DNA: TGTGCCAGCAGCATCCGGGACAGCTACAATGAGCAGTTCTTC.

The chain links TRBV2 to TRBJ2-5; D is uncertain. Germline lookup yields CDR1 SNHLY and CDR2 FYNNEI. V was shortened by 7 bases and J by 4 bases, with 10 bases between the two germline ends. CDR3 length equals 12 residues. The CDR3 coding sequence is TGTGCCAGCATTCCGGACGGAGAGACCCAGTACTTC. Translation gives CASIPDGETQYF.

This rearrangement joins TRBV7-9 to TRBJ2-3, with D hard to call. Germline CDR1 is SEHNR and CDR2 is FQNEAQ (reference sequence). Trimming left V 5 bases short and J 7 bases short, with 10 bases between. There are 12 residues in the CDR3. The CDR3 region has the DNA TGTGCCAGCAGCCCGACCTTTAATACGCAGTATTTT. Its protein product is CASSPTFNTQYF.